The rows below give T cell receptor beta chains drawn from one sample of a study of T cell responses to AZD1222 COVID-19 vaccine. Sequencing was performed with immunoSEQ multiplex PCR; in TCRdb, only in-frame clones are kept and a portion is missing. The table includes 180,000 or so clones, around 94% detected once. The sample here was peripheral blood, taken on day 0 of AZD1222 vaccination. The receptors stem from an adult in good health. Each CDR3 is given with its conserved first and last residue. Each record gives: CDR3 protein, CDR3 DNA, D gene, J gene, clone size, V gene. A D gene is named only where the DNA matches it firmly. Clone size is shown for a subset of rows, as once, few, many or a class of expanded clone.

CDR3 protein: CASSYSDPIIGEQYF; CDR3 DNA: TGTGCCAGCAGTTACTCGGACCCGATTATAGGCGAGCAGTACTTC; D gene: .; J gene: TRBJ2-7; clone size: .; V gene: TRBV6-5
CDR3 protein: CASSWTSGRRSPGELFF; CDR3 DNA: TGTGCCAGCAGCTGGACTAGCGGGAGAAGAAGTCCCGGGGAGCTGTTTTTT; D gene: TRBD2; J gene: TRBJ2-2; clone size: .; V gene: TRBV11-2
CDR3 protein: CASALEGVNTEAFF; CDR3 DNA: TGTGCTAGTGCCCTAGAAGGGGTGAACACTGAAGCTTTCTTT; D gene: .; J gene: TRBJ1-1; clone size: .; V gene: TRBV12-5
CDR3 protein: CASSSDGGWAGELFF; CDR3 DNA: TGTGCCAGCAGCTCAGACGGGGGATGGGCCGGGGAGCTGTTTTTT; D gene: .; J gene: TRBJ2-2; clone size: .; V gene: TRBV11-2
CDR3 protein: CASNIGFGNQPQHF; CDR3 DNA: TGTGCCAGCAATATTGGGTTTGGCAATCAGCCCCAGCATTTT; D gene: .; J gene: TRBJ1-5; clone size: .; V gene: TRBV2
CDR3 protein: CASSPMTGEDGYTF; CDR3 DNA: TGTGCCAGCAGCCCTATGACAGGGGAAGATGGCTACACCTTC; D gene: TRBD1; J gene: TRBJ1-2; clone size: .; V gene: TRBV14
CDR3 protein: CASSIVPGHGYTF; CDR3 DNA: TGTGCCAGTAGTATAGTCCCGGGCCATGGCTACACCTTC; D gene: .; J gene: TRBJ1-2; clone size: .; V gene: TRBV19
CDR3 protein: CASSYSIGGPGYTF; CDR3 DNA: TGTGCCAGCAGTTACTCGATTGGAGGACCTGGCTACACCTTC; D gene: .; J gene: TRBJ1-2; clone size: .; V gene: TRBV6-2/TRBV6-3
CDR3 protein: CASSVTGGASYGYTF; CDR3 DNA: TGTGCCAGCAGCGTTACAGGGGGCGCGAGCTATGGCTACACCTTC; D gene: TRBD1; J gene: TRBJ1-2; clone size: .; V gene: TRBV7-3
CDR3 protein: CASSPPGTGGEKLFF; CDR3 DNA: TGTGCCAGCTCGCCCCCAGGGACAGGAGGTGAAAAACTGTTTTTT; D gene: TRBD1; J gene: TRBJ1-4; clone size: once; V gene: TRBV18
CDR3 protein: CASQSGRHEKLFF; CDR3 DNA: TGTGCCAGCCAAAGCGGAAGACATGAAAAACTGTTTTTT; D gene: .; J gene: TRBJ1-4; clone size: .; V gene: TRBV3-1/TRBV3-2
CDR3 protein: CASSLGGRQPQHF; CDR3 DNA: TGTGCCAGCAGCTTAGGGGGTCGGCAGCCCCAGCATTTT; D gene: .; J gene: TRBJ1-5; clone size: .; V gene: TRBV7-8